This T cell receptor (beta chain) came from a study of blood T cell repertoires in COVID-19. About the research overall: Nucleic acid was either cDNA or gDNA, and it came from T cells, B-cell-depleted T cells, or PBMCs.

Patients from Seattle were sampled longitudinally, starting during active infection. Per the original data handling: Amplifying reference gene primers gave estimates of nucleated cell counts. Measured with immunoSEQ multiplex PCR; TCRdb has only the in-frame clones, and not every one. D and trimming come from the DNA, and the V and J calls and clone size come from that table. The sample holds fewer than 60,000 clones, 70% to 85% seen once. This receptor was identified in a man at least 80 years old with COVID-19, enrolled during active disease. Sequenced material: peripheral blood.

The CDR3 is CASSLEGDDTQYF. CDR3 sequence (DNA): TGCGCCAGCAGCTTGGAAGGGGATGATACGCAGTATTTT. The rearrangement joins TRBV5-1 to TRBJ2-3; weak D call: TRBD1 (5 bases). The CDR3 extends over 13 amino acids. Germline CDR1 is SGHRS and CDR2 is YFSETQ. Trimming removed 0 bases from V and 6 bases from J, with 8 bases in between.